Described below is a single T cell receptor (beta chain) sequence and its context. One junction end disagrees with the germline gene, perhaps due to a read error. Study processing details: Nucleated cell number was recorded as an estimate derived from reference gene primer amplification. The method was immunoSEQ multiplex PCR; TCRdb's version includes in-frame clones alone and lacks a portion of them. D and trimming come from the DNA, and the V and J calls and clone size come from that table. The sample consists of approximately 260,000 clones, approximately 78% of them appearing once. This sample was taken from a study of blood T cell repertoires in COVID-19. Germline V gene sequence: CDR1 SQVTM, CDR2 ANQGSEA. The CDR3 has 13 amino acids.

The chain recombines TRBV29-1 with TRBJ2-5; a weak D match, TRBD2 (6 bases). This sequence was found in a woman aged 60 to 75 with active or convalescent COVID-19. Sequenced sample: peripheral blood. The CDR3 protein is CSVDRPGGEAQYF. Written as DNA, the CDR3 is TGCAGCGTTGACCGGCCCGGGGGAGAGGCCCAGTACTTC.